The source of this TCR beta chain is a study of Tregs in tolerant kidney transplant recipients. Study-wide findings and caveats: The most relevant donor-specific Treg TCRbeta repertoire apparently came from expansion with activated donor B cells.

Between the trimmed V and J ends, which lost 2 bases and 8 bases, there was a span of 18 bases. The CDR3 is 15 residues long. The germline CDR1 and CDR2 sequences are MDHEN and SYDVKM. With regard to this clone: As yet, its antigen is unknown.

Thawed PBMCs were FACS-sorted into unstimulated CD4+CD25+CD127- regulatory T cells, CD4+CD25- non-regulatory cells, CD4 and CD8 cells. Libraries were prepared by immunoSEQ multiplex PCR; TCRdb keeps only in-frame clonotypes and omits some of them. The sample shows about 59,000 clones, around 83% of them seen only once. This TCR was sampled from a human donor in good health. The sample comprised CD4+ T cells from blood. The gene calls are TRBV28 and TRBJ1-2; weak D call: TRBD1 (5 bases). CDR3 DNA sequence: TGTGCCAGCAGTTTAGCAGGCGGGGGGTTTAAAGGCTACACCTTC. Its translation: CASSLAGGGFKGYTF.